These 20 T cell receptor beta chains originate from one sample sequenced in a study of regulatory T cells in long-lasting Graves disease (dated by TCRdb to the early 2020s). Taken with the paper, the label for time point translates to: newly diagnosed GD, antithyroid drugs for less than 3 months. For both TCR sequencing and RNA sequencing, RNA was extracted from PBMCs in TRIzol. The method was multiplex PCR. Sequencing took place on an Illumina HiSeq 4000. To build TCR beta libraries, CDR3 regions were amplified by Arm-PCR using iRepertoire HTBI primers. In-frame beta chains were kept once TCRdb had trimmed the public reads at Q25 with fastp and called clones with MiXCR. Rows with a matching CDR3 protein are joined into one entry that keeps the most common DNA and genes. This sample gives roughly 500,000 distinct CDR3 sequences in total; around 11% of them show up just once. The top ten clonotypes cover about 8.3% of the sample.

These same data were also listed under a study on T cells in Graves' hyperthyroidism and ophthalmopathy.

This specimen was peripheral blood mononuclear cells (PBMCs), taken at new diagnosis, from a patient treated with antithyroid drugs. These receptors all stem from a woman aged 30 to 39 with Graves disease. Donor details come from another sample of the same person, matched by shared clones.

This clonotype occurred a few times. The genes are TRBV20-1 and TRBJ2-7, with D possibly being TRBD1 or TRBD2 (6 bases each). The CDR3 has 13 residues. Germline lookup yields CDR1 DFQATT and CDR2 SNEGSKA (reference sequence). The V and J ends lost 5 bases and 3 bases respectively, with 14 bases between them. The DNA of the CDR3 is TGCAGTGCTGGGGGGCCCCTAGGCTACGAGCAGTACTTC. This sequence encodes CSAGGPLGYEQYF.

This clonotype occurred many times. The rearrangement uses TRBV18 and TRBJ2-5; TRBD2 is a possible D gene (5 bases). CDR1 is KGHSH and CDR2 is LQKENI in the germline V gene. The V gene lost 3 bases and the J gene lost 4 bases, with 12 bases spanning the gap. This CDR3 is built from 14 residues. The CDR3 reads CASSPSGAAETQYF. The CDR3 nucleotides are TGTGCCAGCTCACCGAGCGGCGCAGCAGAGACCCAGTACTTC.

This clonotype has ten or more counts. J is TRBJ1-1 and V is TRBV5-1, with unresolved D. The CDR3 contains 15 residues. The germline V gene has CDR1 SGHRS and CDR2 YFSETQ. V was cut by 1 base and J by 1 base, with 11 bases left in between. CDR3 sequence reads: CASSLISPGNTEAFF. CDR3 bases: TGCGCCAGCAGCTTGATCTCCCCAGGGAACACTGAAGCTTTCTTT.

Ten or more counts support this clonotype. The chain combines TRBV4-1 with TRBJ1-1, with D possibly matching TRBD1 (6 bases). Between the trimmed V and J ends, which lost 0 bases and 8 bases, there was a span of 19 bases. The germline CDR1 and CDR2 sequences are MGHRA and YSYEKL. The CDR3 is 16 residues long. This chain's CDR3 is CASSQDEGVPPEEAFF. Written as DNA, the CDR3 is TGCGCCAGCAGCCAAGATGAGGGGGTTCCCCCCGAAGAAGCTTTCTTT.

There are a few counts of this clonotype. The rearrangement links TRBV4-3 to TRBJ1-4, with 9 bases identical to TRBD1. This CDR3 is 17 amino acids long. In germline, CDR1 is LGHNA, CDR2 YSLEER. J was trimmed by 4 bases and V by 0 bases; bases with no gene match: 6. The CDR3 DNA reads TGCGCCAGCAGCCAAGACGGACAGGGGAGGATTAATGAAAAACTGTTTTTT. Its protein is CASSQDGQGRINEKLFF.

This clonotype occurred many times. J is TRBJ2-3 and V is TRBV2; D ambiguous. The CDR3 loop spans 13 amino acids. V dropped 3 bases and J dropped 5 bases, with 9 bases sitting between them. Per the germline V gene, CDR1 is SNHLY and CDR2 is FYNNEI. CDR3 nucleotides: TGTGCCAGCAGTGATCAGCGCTTAGATACGCAGTATTTT. This encodes CASSDQRLDTQYF.

This clonotype was seen many times. The rearrangement links TRBV6-1 to TRBJ1-3, with TRBD1 as a possible D gene (5 bases). Looked up from germline, CDR1 is MNHNS and CDR2 is SASEGT. CDR3 length equals 17 residues. Trimming shortened V by 6 bases and J by 4 bases, and 22 bases separated the two germline ends. As DNA, the CDR3 is TGTGCCAGCAGGGGGTTTGGTGACGGGGGGACGGGAAACACCATATATTTT. Residues: CASRGFGDGGTGNTIYF.

This clonotype was counted at least ten times. The V gene is TRBV29-1, the J gene TRBJ2-1, with TRBD2 matching 8 bases. The CDR3 totals 14 residues. Germline V gene sequence: CDR1 SQVTM, CDR2 ANQGSEA. The trim removed 3 bases at V and 7 bases at J, leaving 8 bases unmatched. The CDR3 coding sequence is TGCAGCGTTGACCCAGCGGGAGTTTTAAATGAGCAGTTCTTC. It yields the protein CSVDPAGVLNEQFF.

This clonotype was recorded many times. The chain employs TRBV20-1 and TRBJ2-7; D ambiguous. In germline, CDR1 is DFQATT, CDR2 SNEGSKA (reference sequence). Trimming removed 4 bases from V and 2 bases from J, with 6 bases in between. The CDR3 spans 11 residues. This CDR3 is CSATLPYEQYF. The CDR3 DNA is TGCAGTGCTACGCTACCCTACGAGCAGTACTTC.

This CDR3 is CASSPGGTGNEQFF. In DNA form, the CDR3 reads TGTGCCAGCTCACCAGGGGGCACGGGCAATGAGCAGTTCTTC. The V and J genes are TRBV18 and TRBJ2-1; a weak D match, TRBD1 (6 bases). This CDR3 has 14 amino acids. Germline V gene sequence: CDR1 KGHSH, CDR2 LQKENI. Deletions cut 2 bases from V and 6 bases from J, with 11 bases between.

V usage is TRBV20-1 and J usage is TRBJ2-7, with D possibly matching TRBD1 (5 bases). The CDR3 length is 13 residues. CDR1 DFQATT and CDR2 SNEGSKA come from the germline V gene (reference sequence). V lost 1 base to trimming and J lost 2 bases, with 9 bases between them. The CDR3: CSARGSDTYEQYF. The CDR3 DNA reads TGCAGTGCTAGAGGGTCGGACACCTACGAGCAGTACTTC.

At least ten counts were recorded for this clonotype. V gene TRBV18 combines with J gene TRBJ2-1; 11 bases align to TRBD2. The CDR3 length is 15 residues. With 8 bases clipped from V and 5 bases from J, the junction kept 8 bases outside the gene matches. The V gene's germline CDR1 is KGHSH and CDR2 LQKENI. CDR3 in amino acids: CASTPGTSGNNEQFF. The CDR3 nucleotides are TGTGCCAGCACTCCCGGGACTAGCGGTAACAATGAGCAGTTCTTC.

The J gene is TRBJ1-5, the V gene TRBV15; D is possibly TRBD1 (5 bases). Germline V CDR1 and CDR2: LNHNV, YYDKDF (reference sequence). The CDR3 contains 13 residues. Between the trimmed V and J ends, which lost 5 bases and 3 bases, there was a span of 8 bases. CDR3 sequence: CATSGGPNQPQHF. The CDR3 DNA is TGTGCCACCAGCGGGGGTCCCAATCAGCCCCAGCATTTT.

This clonotype has a count of ten or more. V gene TRBV4-2 combines with J gene TRBJ1-1, with a weak D call TRBD1 (5 bases). CDR3 length: 14 amino acids. Germline CDR1 LGHNA, CDR2 YNFKEQ. Trimming took off 1 base at V and 4 bases at J, with 10 bases between the two ends. The CDR3 DNA is TGTGCCAGCAGCCAAGCGGGCAGGGCCACTGAAGCTTTCTTT. Translated, it gives CASSQAGRATEAFF.

This clonotype showed up many times. The chain links TRBV5-1 to TRBJ2-5; no firm D call. Germline CDR1 is SGHRS and CDR2 is YFSETQ. There are 14 residues in the CDR3. V shed 3 bases and J shed 3 bases, with 12 bases lying between them. CDR3 in amino acids: CASSSEGVEETQYF. CDR3 DNA: TGCGCCAGCAGCTCAGAAGGCGTCGAAGAGACCCAGTACTTC.

This clonotype was seen many times. The chain uses TRBV12-3 or TRBV12-4 and TRBJ2-7, with 14 bases that match TRBD2. The CDR3 spans 17 residues. Unmatched junction bases numbered 3, after V lost 0 bases and J lost 2 bases. The CDR3: CASSLAGLAGATYEQYF. The CDR3 region has the DNA TGTGCCAGCAGTTTAGCGGGACTAGCGGGGGCAACCTACGAGCAGTACTTC.

This clonotype was observed at least ten times. The chain carries TRBV6-1 and TRBJ2-1; maybe TRBD2 (5 bases). CDR3 length: 16 amino acids. V gave up 5 bases and J gave up 0 bases, with 14 bases separating them. CDR1 and CDR2 (germline): MNHNS, SASEGT. The CDR3 region is CASSRDTGSSYNEQFF. Written as DNA, the CDR3 is TGTGCCAGCAGTCGAGACACGGGGTCCTCCTACAATGAGCAGTTCTTC.

This clonotype occurred many times. The chain uses TRBV30 and TRBJ2-7; no reliable D call. This CDR3 region has 13 residues. V was shortened by 5 bases and J by 1 base, with 12 bases between the two germline ends. CDR1 is GTSNPN and CDR2 is SVGIG in the germline V gene (reference sequence). CDR3 protein: CAWEISESYEQYF. The DNA of the CDR3 is TGTGCCTGGGAGATTTCGGAGTCCTACGAGCAGTACTTC.

Of note for this clonotype: A much larger clone lies one base from this, so it may be a read error. This chain joins TRBV2 and TRBJ1-6; 7 bases are a match to TRBD1. CDR1 and CDR2 (germline): SNHLY, FYNNEI. The CDR3 has 14 residues. The CDR3 bases are TGTGCCAGCGCGTTGGGGGGCTCAGGGGGGCCCCTCAACTTT. Its translation: CASALGGSGGPLNF.

This clonotype was counted only a few times. This could be a read error, since a much larger clone is one nucleotide away. This CDR3 is CASSRVLAGGGRWETQCF. In DNA, the CDR3 is TGTGCCAGCAGCCGCGTACTAGCGGGAGGAGGCCGTTGGGAGACCCAGTGCTTC. V is TRBV3-1 and J is TRBJ2-5, with 12 bases identical to TRBD2. Per the germline V gene, CDR1 is LGHDT and CDR2 is YNNKEL (reference sequence). CDR3 length equals 18 residues.